This T cell receptor beta chain was sequenced in a study of shared clonotypes between healthy human individuals. Study information: Three CD4 naive, three CD4 memory, two CD8 naive and one CD8 memory plate were used per donor. Broader study findings: The diversity represented, both genetic and in exposure history, was limited by few donors.

On this clone itself: What it binds is not known.

All donors were healthy HIV-negative adults lacking recent acute infections or vaccinations. Study processing details: With immunoSEQ giving junction-only sequences and no quality scores, filtering differed. Sequencing was performed with immunoSEQ multiplex PCR; in TCRdb, only in-frame clones are kept and a portion is missing. D and trimming were read from the DNA, whereas the V and J calls and clone size are those reported in that table. This sample has about 2.4 million clones, with more than 85% found just once. The ends lost 0 bases at V and 2 bases at J; junction bases unmatched: 7. The CDR3 length is 17 residues. CDR1 and CDR2 from the germline V gene are LGHNA and YNFKEQ.

The clonotype comes from a man aged 18 to 29 in good health. Some clones in this sample may be carry-over from other donors' samples. Specimen: naive CD4+ T cells from PBMCs. Subset noted: CD45RA+ positively selected. The chain combines TRBV4-2 with TRBJ2-3; TRBD2 aligns across 8 bases. As DNA, the CDR3 is TGTGCCAGCAGCCAAGATCTGCTAGCGGGCCTCACAGATACGCAGTATTTT. It encodes CASSQDLLAGLTDTQYF.